The 24 T cell receptor beta chains given below trace back to one sample, sequenced in a study of Graves' ophthalmopathy and Graves' hyperthyroidism. CDR3 regions of TCR beta were amplified from RNA transcripts. RT-PCR in the first round used HTBI primers; a second-round multiplex PCR followed. From the multiplex PCR reads, TCRdb called clonotypes with MiXCR, one entry per CDR3 protein. The table shows 900,000 to 1,200,000 distinct CDR3 sequences, with around a third occurring only once. Sequencing was done on a sample of peripheral blood or thyroid tissue (not recorded which). All receptors derive from an adult man with Graves' hyperthyroidism.

In its sample, this clonotype was seen a few times. As DNA, the CDR3 is TGTGCCAGCAGCCAAGGGATGACAGGGGGCTCACCCCTCCACTTT. It yields the protein CASSQGMTGGSPLHF. This rearrangement joins TRBV9 to TRBJ1-6; 10 bases agree with TRBD1. The CDR3 contains 15 residues. Germline loops: CDR1 SGDLS, CDR2 YYNGEE. V lost 4 bases and J lost 10; bases outside the gene matches: 8.

The gene calls are TRBV29-1 and TRBJ2-3, with a weak D call TRBD2 (6 bases). Germline V gene lookup returns CDR1 SQVTM and CDR2 ANQGSEA. CDR3 length equals 16 residues. V was pared by 6 bases and J by 1 base, with 20 bases between. The CDR3 sequence: CSVLRDRRAGTDTQYF. The CDR3 coding sequence is TGCAGCGTCCTGCGGGACCGGCGGGCGGGCACAGATACGCAGTATTTT.

The CDR3 region is CASSGGTPYETQYF. The CDR3 coding sequence is TGCGCCAGCAGCGGAGGGACTCCTTATGAGACCCAGTACTTC. The chain recombines TRBV4-3 with TRBJ2-5; D possibly corresponds to TRBD2 (6 bases). The V end lost 5 bases, the J end lost 5 bases, and 15 bases lay between the germline ends. CDR3 length equals 14 residues. Germline V gene lookup returns CDR1 LGHNA and CDR2 YSLEER.

This clonotype was seen a few times. The chain has TRBV7-2 and TRBJ2-5; possible D gene TRBD2, 5 bases. This CDR3 spans 15 amino acids. Germline V gene sequence: CDR1 SGHTA, CDR2 FQGNSA. Trimming removed 8 bases at V and 5 bases at J, with 21 bases between. The CDR3 coding sequence is TGTGCCAGCTCACCTCGGGTCGAGAGGAGGGAGACCCAGTACTTC. Amino acid sequence: CASSPRVERRETQYF.

The chain employs TRBV2 and TRBJ1-5; TRBD1 aligns across 8 bases. The CDR3 runs 20 residues. Germline V gives CDR1 SNHLY, CDR2 FYNNEI. With V trimmed by 5 bases and J by 0 bases, 18 bases remained unmatched. CDR3 DNA sequence: TGTGCCAGCAGTTACATCCGGACAGGGAGGCCCGGGAATAGCAATCAGCCCCAGCATTTT. Protein product: CASSYIRTGRPGNSNQPQHF. The whole variable domain, remainder taken from reference TRBV2 and TRBJ1-5, is EPEVTQTPSHQVTQMGQEVILRCVPISNHLYFYWYRQILGQKVEFLVSFYNNEISEKSEIFDDQFSVERPDGSNFTLKIRSTKLEDSAMYFCASSYIRTGRPGNSNQPQHFGDGTRLSIL.

The table lists this clonotype with a few counts. The chain links TRBV19 to TRBJ2-7, with 10 bases that match TRBD1. The length of the CDR3 is 17 residues. The V and J ends lost 10 bases and 4 bases, in that order; junction bases with no gene match: 19. CDR1 and CDR2 from the germline V gene are LNHDA and SQIVND (reference sequence). CDR3 region: CAMRDRGVLRLSYEQYF. The DNA for the CDR3 is TGTGCCATGAGGGACAGGGGCGTTTTGAGACTTTCGTACGAGCAGTACTTC.

This clonotype was detected many times. The CDR3 loop is CSGGTPAEHGYTF. The CDR3 region has the DNA TGCAGCGGTGGGACACCCGCGGAGCATGGCTACACCTTC. This sequence joins TRBV29-1 and TRBJ1-2; maybe TRBD1 (6 bases). CDR1 and CDR2 from the germline V gene are SQVTM and ANQGSEA. V lost 7 bases and J 6 bases, leaving 18 bases between the germline ends. The CDR3 is 13 amino acids.

This clonotype was recorded many times. V usage is TRBV29-1 and J usage is TRBJ2-7; the D is unclear. V shed 6 bases and J shed 0 bases, with 15 bases lying between them. Looked up from germline, CDR1 is SQVTM and CDR2 is ANQGSEA. The CDR3 is 14 residues long. Here the CDR3 reads CSVKLRFGSYEQYF. The CDR3 bases are TGCAGCGTCAAGTTGAGATTCGGCTCCTACGAGCAGTACTTC.

This clonotype was counted between two and nine times. The gene calls are TRBV20-1 and TRBJ2-3; 13 bases map to TRBD2. The CDR3 runs 14 residues. The trim removed 6 bases at V and 4 bases at J, leaving 4 bases unmatched. Germline V gene sequence: CDR1 DFQATT, CDR2 SNEGSKA (reference sequence). The CDR3 is CSAEGLAGSDTQYF. The CDR3 DNA follows: TGCAGTGCCGAGGGACTAGCGGGATCAGATACGCAGTATTTT.

The chain couples TRBV29-1 to TRBJ2-7; 7 positions match TRBD1. The CDR3 sequence is 11 residues long. With 8 bases clipped from V and 2 bases from J, the junction kept 3 bases outside the gene matches. The germline V gene encodes CDR1 SQVTM and CDR2 ANQGSEA. This CDR3 reads CSMTGPYEQYF. The DNA for the CDR3 is TGCAGCATGACAGGGCCCTACGAGCAGTACTTC.

The sample holds many counts of this clonotype. The rearrangement joins TRBV2 to TRBJ1-2, with D unclear. With 4 bases removed from V and 7 bases from J, the gap between germline ends came to 10 bases. Germline V gives CDR1 SNHLY, CDR2 FYNNEI. The CDR3 totals 12 residues. DNA of the CDR3: TGTGCCAGCAGTGCACTAAGGAGTGGCTACACCTTC. Translation: CASSALRSGYTF.

This clonotype was seen more than once but under ten times. The rearrangement links TRBV10-3 to TRBJ1-4, with a possible D match to TRBD1 (5 bases). The CDR3 totals 14 residues. Trimming cost V 2 bases and J 8 bases, with 12 bases left between them. The germline V gene has CDR1 ENHRY and CDR2 SYGVKD. The CDR3 protein is CAISETDSWEKLFF. CDR3 DNA: TGTGCCATCAGTGAGACCGACAGTTGGGAAAAACTGTTTTTT.

The sample holds many counts of this clonotype. The V and J genes are TRBV10-3 and TRBJ2-5; possibly TRBD1 for D (6 bases). The germline V gene encodes CDR1 ENHRY and CDR2 SYGVKD. This CDR3 comprises 13 residues. V dropped 4 bases and J dropped 0 bases, with 6 bases sitting between them. CDR3 sequence (DNA): TGTGCCATCAGTGGACAGGACCAAGAGACCCAGTACTTC. Translation gives CAISGQDQETQYF.

This clonotype was seen once. This sequence joins TRBV7-3 and TRBJ2-5; 7 bases fit TRBD1. The ends lost 2 bases at V and 9 bases at J; junction bases unmatched: 9. The CDR3 is made up of 14 amino acids. The germline V gene has CDR1 SGHTA and CDR2 FQGTGA. In DNA form, the CDR3 reads TGTGCCAGCAGCTTAGGACAGGACAATCAGCCCCAGTACTTC. Amino acids: CASSLGQDNQPQYF.

In its sample, this clonotype was seen many times. V is TRBV19 and J is TRBJ2-5, with D maybe TRBD2 (6 bases). Germline-derived CDR1 and CDR2 are LNHDA and SQIVND (reference sequence). CDR3 size: 14 residues. V lost 4 bases, J lost 5 bases, and 14 bases lay in between. The CDR3 is CASSTPGLKETQYF. CDR3 DNA: TGTGCCAGTAGTACCCCGGGACTCAAGGAGACCCAGTACTTC.

The chain employs TRBV25-1 and TRBJ2-5, with D possibly TRBD2 on 6 matching bases. CDR3 length: 16 residues. Between the trimmed V and J ends, which lost 6 bases and 3 bases, there was a span of 20 bases. CDR1 and CDR2 from the germline V gene are MGHDK and SYGVNS. In nucleotides, the CDR3 is TGTGCCAGCAGCTTGTCCAGCGGAGGGCCGGAAGAGACCCAGTACTTC. Protein sequence: CASSLSSGGPEETQYF.

The chain employs TRBV7-9 and TRBJ1-4; maybe TRBD1 (6 bases). Germline loops: CDR1 SEHNR, CDR2 FQNEAQ (reference sequence). Trimming took 5 bases from V and 8 from J, leaving 18 bases between them. The CDR3 has 15 residues. The CDR3 reads CASSQTSGGQEKLFF. The CDR3 DNA reads TGTGCCAGCAGCCAAACTAGCGGGGGGCAGGAAAAACTGTTTTTT.

This clonotype was seen just once. This clone may be a read error of a much larger clone one base away. This chain links TRBV19 with TRBJ1-5; unclear D gene. This CDR3 spans 17 amino acids. V shed 0 bases and J shed 5 bases, with 17 bases lying between them. The germline gives CDR1 LNHDA, CDR2 SQIVND (reference sequence). The CDR3 coding sequence is TGTGCCAGTAGTATAGATTACCCAGGTCACGTAGATCAGCCCCAGCATTTT. This sequence encodes CASSIDYPGHVDQPQHF. Full variable domain (remainder filled in from reference TRBV19 and TRBJ1-5): DGGITQSPKYLFRKEGQNVTLSCEQNLNHDAMYWYRQDPGQGLRLIYYSQIVNDFQKGDIAEGYSVSREKKESFPLTVTSAQKNPTAFYLCASSIDYPGHVDQPQHFGDGTRLSIL.

In this sample, this clonotype turned up many times. The J gene is TRBJ2-7, the V gene TRBV11-2; D uncertain. CDR3 length: 12 amino acids. Trimming took 5 bases from V and 1 from J, leaving 6 bases between them. Germline assignment: CDR1 SGHAT and CDR2 FQNNGV. CDR3 nucleotides: TGTGCCAGCAGCCCCTTTTCCTACGAGCAGTACTTC. It encodes CASSPFSYEQYF. Complete variable domain (other parts from reference TRBV11-2 and TRBJ2-7): EAGVAQSPRYKIIEKRQSVAFWCNPISGHATLYWYQQILGQGPKLLIQFQNNGVVDDSQLPKDRFSAERLKGVDSTLKIQPAKLEDSAVYLCASSPFSYEQYFGPGTRLTVT.

This chain connects TRBV7-9 to TRBJ1-6, with 7 bases identical to TRBD1. This CDR3 is built from 17 residues. Germline V gene sequence: CDR1 SEHNR, CDR2 FQNEAQ (reference sequence). V was clipped by 5 bases and J by 8 bases; unmatched bases: 15. The CDR3 DNA reads as TGTGCCAGCAGCCCGGTAGAGCTAACAGGGACAGATTCACCCCTCCACTTT. Protein product: CASSPVELTGTDSPLHF.

This chain links TRBV24-1 with TRBJ1-5, with D maybe TRBD1 (5 bases). Germline values: CDR1 KGHDR, CDR2 SFDVKD. The CDR3 extends over 15 amino acids. Trimming removed 11 bases at V and 2 bases at J, with 18 bases between. CDR3 sequence (DNA): TGTGCCATCAGGGAGACCATGGGACGCAATCAGCCCCAGCATTTT. Amino acids: CAIRETMGRNQPQHF.

V is TRBV6-2 or TRBV6-3 and J is TRBJ2-5; tentative D call: TRBD1 (6 bases). The germline V gene has CDR1 MNHEY and CDR2 SVGEGT. V lost 4 bases and J lost 7, with 13 bases in between. The CDR3 has 13 amino acids. CDR3 in amino acids: CASSLTGAGTQYF. In DNA form, the CDR3 reads TGTGCCAGCAGTTTGACAGGCGCGGGGACCCAGTACTTC.

There are a few counts of this clonotype. The chain combines TRBV5-1 with TRBJ1-4; 8 bases are a match to TRBD1. This CDR3 spans 15 amino acids. Germline CDR1 is SGHRS and CDR2 is YFSETQ. J gave up 8 bases and V 4 bases, and 10 bases lay outside the gene matches. CDR3 bases: TGCGCCAGCAGCAAGACAGGGGCGGGGGAGGAAAAACTGTTTTTT. Protein sequence: CASSKTGAGEEKLFF.

This clonotype was seen repeatedly, ten times or more. V gene TRBV20-1 combines with J gene TRBJ2-5, with D perhaps given as TRBD1 or TRBD2 (5 bases each). The CDR3 is made up of 14 amino acids. V was trimmed by 4 bases and J by 5 bases, leaving 17 bases between them. Germline CDR1 is DFQATT and CDR2 is SNEGSKA (reference sequence). The CDR3 region has the DNA TGCAGTGCTACCCTCCCGGGGCCCTTGGAGACCCAGTACTTC. Its protein product is CSATLPGPLETQYF.